The 16 T cell receptor beta chains below all came from one sample that was sequenced in a study of T cell repertoires in cytomegalovirus infection. TCRdb redid the calling of the reads with MiXCR, one entry per CDR3 protein. The table lists around 530,000 distinct CDR3 sequences, roughly 29% of them singletons. Sequenced sample: PBMCs. These TCRs come from a human donor in good health (CMV status not recorded). Some clones in this sample may be carry-over from other donors' samples.

This clonotype was observed many times. The junction and the germline gene differ at one end; a read error may be behind it. The V call is TRBV7-7, the J call TRBJ2-2; D possibly matches TRBD1 or TRBD2 (5 bases each). Germline V CDR1 and CDR2: SSHAT, FNYEAQ (reference sequence). This CDR3 spans 13 amino acids. The DNA for the CDR3 is TGTGCTAGCAGCATGGGACCCACCGGGGAGCTGTTTTTT. This sequence encodes CASSMGPTGELFF.

V usage is TRBV7-9 and J usage is TRBJ2-2; 9 bases match TRBD2. V shed 2 bases, J shed 6 bases, and the junction held 4 bases outside the gene matches. This CDR3 region has 15 residues. From germline, CDR1 is SEHNR and CDR2 FQNEAQ (reference sequence). CDR3 protein: CASSLNRGRAGELFF. CDR3 nucleotide sequence: TGTGCCAGCAGCTTAAATCGCGGGAGGGCCGGGGAGCTGTTTTTT.

J is TRBJ1-2 and V is TRBV6-1; 7 positions match TRBD1. The CDR3 totals 19 residues. V lost 2 bases, J lost 5 bases, and 20 bases stayed unmatched. CDR1 and CDR2 from the germline V gene are MNHNS and SASEGT. The CDR3 is CASSETQGQQIGGIYGYTF. The CDR3 DNA follows: TGTGCCAGCAGTGAAACGCAGGGACAGCAAATTGGGGGCATTTATGGCTACACCTTC.

The chain uses TRBV28 and TRBJ2-2, with 12 bases matching TRBD1. Germline V gives CDR1 MDHEN, CDR2 SYDVKM. This CDR3 comprises 15 residues. V lost 6 bases and J lost 4; bases outside the gene matches: 3. The CDR3 loop reads CASRGQGAPTGELFF. The CDR3 DNA follows: TGTGCCAGCAGGGGACAGGGGGCGCCCACCGGGGAGCTGTTTTTT.

The genes are TRBV7-6 and TRBJ1-5, with D unresolved. The V and J ends lost 5 bases and 7 bases respectively, with 12 bases between them. CDR3 size: 13 residues. Germline V lookup: CDR1 SGHVS, CDR2 FNYEAQ. CDR3 DNA sequence: TGTGCCAGCAGCCTCCGGTCGGGGCAGCCCCAGCATTTT. Translated, it gives CASSLRSGQPQHF.

The chain combines TRBV12-3 or TRBV12-4 with TRBJ1-2; perhaps TRBD1 as D (6 bases). CDR3 length: 19 amino acids. Trimming removed 3 bases at V and 6 bases at J, with 29 bases between. This CDR3 is CASSFEGWGRDNWVHGYTF. CDR3 in DNA: TGTGCCAGCAGTTTCGAAGGATGGGGGCGGGACAATTGGGTTCATGGCTACACCTTC.

This chain joins TRBV12-3 or TRBV12-4 and TRBJ2-5; 10 bases align to TRBD2. The V gene end was trimmed by 1 base and the J gene end by 4 bases; junction bases not matched to a gene: 12. The CDR3 has 18 amino acids. DNA of the CDR3: TGTGCCAGCAGTTTAGGTGCTAGCGGGAGACTGGTTGTAGAGACCCAGTACTTC. Protein product: CASSLGASGRLVVETQYF.

The chain is built from TRBV6-2 or TRBV6-3 and TRBJ2-5; TRBD2 aligns across 8 bases. The germline V gene has CDR1 MNHEY and CDR2 SVGEGT. The V gene end was trimmed by 7 bases and the J gene end by 6 bases; junction bases not matched to a gene: 7. CDR3 length: 13 residues. The CDR3: CASTETGGKTQYF. CDR3 DNA sequence: TGTGCCAGCACCGAAACGGGAGGGAAGACCCAGTACTTC.

The chain is built from TRBV7-9 and TRBJ2-4, with 15 positions matching TRBD2. Trimming took 5 bases from V and 0 from J; bases not matched to a gene: 2. Germline CDR1 is SEHNR and CDR2 is FQNEAQ (reference sequence). The length of the CDR3 is 17 residues. The CDR3 DNA follows: TGTGCCAGCAGCGGGACTAGCGGGAGGATAGCCAAAAACATTCAGTACTTC. Protein: CASSGTSGRIAKNIQYF.

This rearrangement joins TRBV27 to TRBJ2-7, with D perhaps assigned TRBD1 or TRBD2 (7 bases each). The CDR3 loop spans 14 amino acids. In germline, CDR1 is MNHEY, CDR2 SMNVEV (reference sequence). Trimming took off 8 bases at V and 7 bases at J, with 21 bases between the two ends. The CDR3 loop reads CASSKPGGQREQYF. Written as DNA, the CDR3 is TGTGCCAGCTCGAAACCGGGGGGACAGAGAGAGCAGTACTTC.

This clonotype was seen a handful of times. The J gene is TRBJ1-6, the V gene TRBV7-2; 7 bases fit TRBD1. Germline loops: CDR1 SGHTA, CDR2 FQGNSA. The CDR3 has 17 residues. V lost 1 base, J lost 6 bases, and 9 bases stayed unmatched. The CDR3 DNA reads TGTGCCAGCAGCTTAGATTTAGGGGCAGGGGGTAATTCACCCCTCCACTTT. This encodes CASSLDLGAGGNSPLHF.

The rearrangement joins TRBV5-1 to TRBJ2-6; 9 positions agree with TRBD1. This CDR3 has 17 residues. Per germline, CDR1 SGHRS and CDR2 YFSETQ. Trimming removed 4 bases from V and 2 bases from J; junction bases left unmatched: 7. The CDR3 sequence: CASSIRDRVPGANVLTF. The DNA of the CDR3 is TGCGCCAGCAGCATCCGGGACAGGGTCCCTGGGGCCAACGTCCTGACTTTC.

The chain links TRBV6-6 to TRBJ2-1; D perhaps matches TRBD1 (6 bases). The CDR3 totals 16 residues. V gave up 3 bases and J gave up 2 bases, with 14 bases separating them. CDR1 is MNHNY and CDR2 is SVGAGI in the germline V gene (reference sequence). This chain's CDR3 is CASSYPTGMPYNEQFF. In DNA form, the CDR3 reads TGTGCCAGCAGTTATCCAACAGGGATGCCCTACAATGAGCAGTTCTTC.

The rearrangement joins TRBV10-3 to TRBJ2-1, with unresolved D. CDR1 is ENHRY, CDR2 SYGVKD, per germline. V was trimmed by 5 bases and J by 6 bases, leaving 11 bases between them. CDR3 length equals 13 residues. The CDR3 here is CAISRPPPNEQFF. The CDR3 coding sequence is TGTGCCATCAGTCGTCCCCCCCCCAATGAGCAGTTCTTC.

The V and J genes are TRBV12-3 or TRBV12-4 and TRBJ1-1; the D gene is possibly TRBD1 (6 bases). Trimming stripped 7 bases from V and 5 bases from J, with 11 bases between. The CDR3 is made up of 12 amino acids. CDR3 amino acids: CASTQRGTEAFF. The CDR3 coding sequence is TGTGCCAGCACACAGAGGGGGACTGAAGCTTTCTTT.

The chain recombines TRBV10-3 with TRBJ2-1; D possibly matches TRBD1 or TRBD2 (5 bases each). The CDR3 length is 13 residues. Germline loops: CDR1 ENHRY, CDR2 SYGVKD. V was pared by 0 bases and J by 9 bases, with 9 bases between. The CDR3 sequence: CAISESEGREQFF. The CDR3, as DNA: TGTGCCATCAGTGAGTCTGAGGGACGTGAGCAGTTCTTC.